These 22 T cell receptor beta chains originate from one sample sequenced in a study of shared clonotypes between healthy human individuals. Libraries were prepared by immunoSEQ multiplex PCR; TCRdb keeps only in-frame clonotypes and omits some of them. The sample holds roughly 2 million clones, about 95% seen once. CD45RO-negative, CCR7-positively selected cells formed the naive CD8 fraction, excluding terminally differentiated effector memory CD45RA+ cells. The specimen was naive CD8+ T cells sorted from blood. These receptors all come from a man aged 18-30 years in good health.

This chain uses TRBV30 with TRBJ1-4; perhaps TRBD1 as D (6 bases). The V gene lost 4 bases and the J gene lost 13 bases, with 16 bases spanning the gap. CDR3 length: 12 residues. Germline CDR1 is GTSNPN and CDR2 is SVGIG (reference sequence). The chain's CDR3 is CAWMGAPGRLFF. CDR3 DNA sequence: TGTGCCTGGATGGGGGCTCCGGGGAGACTGTTTTTT.

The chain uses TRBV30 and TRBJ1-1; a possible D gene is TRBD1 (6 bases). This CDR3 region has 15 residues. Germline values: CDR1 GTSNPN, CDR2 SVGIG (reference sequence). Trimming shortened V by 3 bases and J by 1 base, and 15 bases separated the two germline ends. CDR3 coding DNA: TGTGCCTGGAGCCCTTTGCGCAGGGGGAACACTGAAGCTTTCTTT. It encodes CAWSPLRRGNTEAFF. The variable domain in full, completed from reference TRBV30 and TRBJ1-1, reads SQTIHQWPATLVQPVGSPLSLECTVEGTSNPNLYWYRQAAGRGLQLLFYSVGIGQISSEVPQNLSASRPQDRQFILSSKKLLLSDSGFYLCAWSPLRRGNTEAFFGQGTRLTVV.

CDR3 DNA: TGTGCCAGCTCACCACCGGCCGCTGGTAATGGCTACACCTTC. Translating gives CASSPPAAGNGYTF. The rearrangement joins TRBV18 to TRBJ1-2; D call uncertain. V was cut by 0 bases and J by 6 bases, with 11 bases left in between. This CDR3 has 14 amino acids. CDR1 KGHSH and CDR2 LQKENI come from the germline V gene.

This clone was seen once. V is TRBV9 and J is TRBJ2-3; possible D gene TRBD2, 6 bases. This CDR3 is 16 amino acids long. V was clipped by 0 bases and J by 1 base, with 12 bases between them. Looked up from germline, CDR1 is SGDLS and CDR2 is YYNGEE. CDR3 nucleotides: TGTGCCAGCAGCGTAGAGTGGGGCGGGGGCACAGATACGCAGTATTTT. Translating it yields CASSVEWGGGTDTQYF.

The CDR3 nucleotides read TGTGCCAGCAGCGTCGGGACAGGGTATGGCTACACCTTC. Residues: CASSVGTGYGYTF. The chain employs TRBV7-9 and TRBJ1-2; 9 positions match TRBD1. Germline assignment: CDR1 SEHNR and CDR2 FQNEAQ (reference sequence). V shed 5 bases and J 5 bases; nucleotides not matched to a gene: 3. This CDR3 is 13 amino acids long. Supplemented by reference TRBV7-9 and TRBJ1-2, the full variable domain reads DTGVSQNPRHKITKRGQNVTFRCDPISEHNRLYWYRQTLGQGPEFLTYFQNEAQLEKSRLLSDRFSAERPKGSFSTLEIQRTEQGDSAMYLCASSVGTGYGYTFGSGTRLTVV.

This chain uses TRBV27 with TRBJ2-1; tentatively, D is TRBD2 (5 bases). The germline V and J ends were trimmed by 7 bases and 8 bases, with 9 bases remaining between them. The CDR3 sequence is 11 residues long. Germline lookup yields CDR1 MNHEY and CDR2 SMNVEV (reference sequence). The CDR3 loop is CASKSGYEQFF. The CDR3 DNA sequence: TGTGCCAGCAAATCGGGGTATGAGCAGTTCTTC.

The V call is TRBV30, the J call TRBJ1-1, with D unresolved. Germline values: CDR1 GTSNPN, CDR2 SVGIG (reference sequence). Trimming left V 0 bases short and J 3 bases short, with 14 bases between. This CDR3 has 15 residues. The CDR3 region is CAWSVTRVGDTEAFF. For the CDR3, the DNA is TGTGCCTGGAGTGTTACTAGGGTCGGGGACACTGAAGCTTTCTTT.

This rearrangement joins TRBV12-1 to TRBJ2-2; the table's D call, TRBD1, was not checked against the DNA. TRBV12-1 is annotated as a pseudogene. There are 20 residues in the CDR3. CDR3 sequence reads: CASSLTRDRGSRGHTGELFF. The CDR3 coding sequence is TGTGCCAGCAGCTTAACCCGGGACAGGGGGTCGCGTGGACACACCGGGGAGCTGTTTTTT.

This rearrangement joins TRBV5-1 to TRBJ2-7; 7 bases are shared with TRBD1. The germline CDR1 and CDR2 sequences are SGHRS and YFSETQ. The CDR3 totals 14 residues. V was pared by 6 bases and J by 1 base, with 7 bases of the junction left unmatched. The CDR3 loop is CASTFRTGSYEQYF. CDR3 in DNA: TGCGCCAGCACGTTTCGGACAGGTTCCTACGAGCAGTACTTC.

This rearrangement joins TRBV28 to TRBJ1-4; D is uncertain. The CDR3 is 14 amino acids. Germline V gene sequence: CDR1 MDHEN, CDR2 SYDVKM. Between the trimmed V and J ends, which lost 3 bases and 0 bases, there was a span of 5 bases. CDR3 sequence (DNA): TGTGCCAGCAGTTTTGGTACAACTAATGAAAAACTGTTTTTT. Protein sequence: CASSFGTTNEKLFF. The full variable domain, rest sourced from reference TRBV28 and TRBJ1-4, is DVKVTQSSRYLVKRTGEKVFLECVQDMDHENMFWYRQDPGLGLRLIYFSYDVKMKEKGDIPEGYSVSREKKERFSLILESASTNQTSMYLCASSFGTTNEKLFFGSGTQLSVL.

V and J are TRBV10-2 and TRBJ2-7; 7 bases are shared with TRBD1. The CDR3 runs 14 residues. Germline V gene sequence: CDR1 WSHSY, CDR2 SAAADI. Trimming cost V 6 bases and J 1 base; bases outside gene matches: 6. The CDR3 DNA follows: TGCGCCAGCAGCCAGGGGGACAATTCCTACGAGCAGTACTTC. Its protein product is CASSQGDNSYEQYF.

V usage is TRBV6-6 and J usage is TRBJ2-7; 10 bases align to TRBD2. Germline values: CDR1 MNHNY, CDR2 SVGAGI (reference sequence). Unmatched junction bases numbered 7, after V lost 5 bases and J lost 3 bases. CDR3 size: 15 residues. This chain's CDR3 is CASSQPSGSLYEQYF. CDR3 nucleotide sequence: TGTGCCAGCAGTCAACCTAGCGGGAGCCTCTACGAGCAGTACTTC.

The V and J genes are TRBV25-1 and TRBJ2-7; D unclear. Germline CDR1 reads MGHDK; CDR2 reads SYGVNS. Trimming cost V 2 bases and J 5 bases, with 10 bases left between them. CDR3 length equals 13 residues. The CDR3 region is CASSEELANEQYF. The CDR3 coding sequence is TGTGCCAGCAGTGAAGAGTTGGCGAACGAGCAGTACTTC.

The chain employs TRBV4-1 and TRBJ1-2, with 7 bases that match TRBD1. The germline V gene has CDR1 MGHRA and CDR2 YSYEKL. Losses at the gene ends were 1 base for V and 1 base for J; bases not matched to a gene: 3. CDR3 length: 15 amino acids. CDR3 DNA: TGCGCCAGCAGCCAAGGACAGGGCTTTAACTATGGCTACACCTTC. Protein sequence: CASSQGQGFNYGYTF.

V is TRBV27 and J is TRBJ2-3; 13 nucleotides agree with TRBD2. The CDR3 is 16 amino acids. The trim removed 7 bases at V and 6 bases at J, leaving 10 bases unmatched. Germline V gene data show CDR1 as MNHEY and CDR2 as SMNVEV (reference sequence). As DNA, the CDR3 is TGTGCCAGCACCTTTACCGGACTAGCGGGAGCTGATACGCAGTATTTT. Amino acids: CASTFTGLAGADTQYF.

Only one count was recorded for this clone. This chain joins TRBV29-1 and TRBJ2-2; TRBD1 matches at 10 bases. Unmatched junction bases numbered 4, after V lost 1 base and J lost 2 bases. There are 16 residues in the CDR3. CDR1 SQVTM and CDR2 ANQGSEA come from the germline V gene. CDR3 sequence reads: CSVEGKTGGNTGELFF. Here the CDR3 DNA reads TGCAGCGTTGAAGGGAAGACAGGGGGCAACACCGGGGAGCTGTTTTTT.

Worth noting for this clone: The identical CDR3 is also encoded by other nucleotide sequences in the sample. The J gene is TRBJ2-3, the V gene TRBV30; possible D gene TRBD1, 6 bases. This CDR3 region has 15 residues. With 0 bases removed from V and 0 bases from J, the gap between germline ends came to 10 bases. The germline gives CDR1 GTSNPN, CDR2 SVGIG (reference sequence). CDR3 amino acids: CAWSVGTTSTDTQYF. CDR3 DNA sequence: TGTGCCTGGAGTGTAGGGACAACCAGCACAGATACGCAGTATTTT.

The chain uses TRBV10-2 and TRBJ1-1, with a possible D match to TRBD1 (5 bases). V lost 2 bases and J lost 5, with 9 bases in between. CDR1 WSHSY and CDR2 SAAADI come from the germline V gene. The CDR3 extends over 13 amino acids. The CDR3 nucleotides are TGCGCCAGCAGTGAGGAATGGGGGACTGAAGCTTTCTTT. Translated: CASSEEWGTEAFF.

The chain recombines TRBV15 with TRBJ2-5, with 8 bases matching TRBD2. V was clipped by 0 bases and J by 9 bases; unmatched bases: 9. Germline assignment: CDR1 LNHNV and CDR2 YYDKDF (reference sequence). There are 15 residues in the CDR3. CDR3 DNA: TGTGCCACCAGCAGAGATCTGGGGGGAGCGGGGGCCCAGTACTTC. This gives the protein CATSRDLGGAGAQYF.

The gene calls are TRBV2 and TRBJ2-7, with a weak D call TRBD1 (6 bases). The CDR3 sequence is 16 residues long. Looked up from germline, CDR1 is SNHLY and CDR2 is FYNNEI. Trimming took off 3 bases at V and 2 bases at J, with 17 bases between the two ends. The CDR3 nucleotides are TGTGCCAGCAGTGACATAACAGGGTCCCTACCCTACGAGCAGTACTTC. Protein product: CASSDITGSLPYEQYF.

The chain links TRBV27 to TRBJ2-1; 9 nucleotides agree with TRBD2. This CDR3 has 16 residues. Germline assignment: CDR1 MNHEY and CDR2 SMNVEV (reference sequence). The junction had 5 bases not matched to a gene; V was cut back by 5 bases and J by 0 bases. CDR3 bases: TGTGCCAGCAGTGACGCGGGAGGGCCCTCCTACAATGAGCAGTTCTTC. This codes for CASSDAGGPSYNEQFF.

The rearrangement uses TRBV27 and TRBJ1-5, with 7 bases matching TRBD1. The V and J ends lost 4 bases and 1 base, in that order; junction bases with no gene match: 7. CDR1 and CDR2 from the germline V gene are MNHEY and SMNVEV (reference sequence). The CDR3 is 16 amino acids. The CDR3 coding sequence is TGTGCCAGCAGTTCGTCACAGGGGCACAGCAATCAGCCCCAGCATTTT. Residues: CASSSSQGHSNQPQHF.